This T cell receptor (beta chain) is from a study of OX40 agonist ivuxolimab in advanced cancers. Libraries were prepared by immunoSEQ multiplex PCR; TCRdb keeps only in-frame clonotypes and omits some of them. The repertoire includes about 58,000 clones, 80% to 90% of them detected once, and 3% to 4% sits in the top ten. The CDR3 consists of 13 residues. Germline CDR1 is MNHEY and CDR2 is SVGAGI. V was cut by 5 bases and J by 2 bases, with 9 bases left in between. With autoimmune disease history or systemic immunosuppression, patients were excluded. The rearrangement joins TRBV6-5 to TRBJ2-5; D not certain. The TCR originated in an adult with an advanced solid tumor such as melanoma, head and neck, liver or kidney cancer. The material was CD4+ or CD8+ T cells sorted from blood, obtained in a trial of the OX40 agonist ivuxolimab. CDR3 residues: CASSPDSQETQYF. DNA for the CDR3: TGTGCCAGCAGTCCTGACTCACAAGAGACCCAGTACTTC.